A single sample is the source of the 30 T cell receptor beta chains below, sequenced in a study of T-cell reconstitution after alpha-beta-depleted transplantation in children. The TCRbeta library was prepared with unique molecular identifiers. MiXCR, applied by TCRdb to the PCR reads, yields one record per CDR3 protein. The repertoire has about 400,000 distinct CDR3 sequences, 13% of them found once; the top ten carry 4.3%. The specimen comprised PBMCs, sampled from the stem cell graft. The source is a human donor who donated a stem cell graft to a child with Fanconi anemia.

This clonotype was observed at least ten times. The CDR3 DNA reads TGCGCCAGCAGCTCCGGCCCCGGGACAGGTTACACAGATACGCAGTATTTT. Translated: CASSSGPGTGYTDTQYF. The chain joins TRBV5-1 to TRBJ2-3; 8 bases agree with TRBD1. V lost 3 bases to trimming and J lost 2 bases; unmatched junction nucleotides: 11. Germline V gene lookup returns CDR1 SGHRS and CDR2 YFSETQ. The CDR3 runs 17 residues.

This chain links TRBV7-2 with TRBJ2-1; 7 bases fit TRBD1. From germline, CDR1 is SGHTA and CDR2 FQGNSA. Trimming cost V 4 bases and J 8 bases; bases outside gene matches: 14. There are 16 residues in the CDR3. The CDR3 region is CASSSYRGEIVDEQFF. The DNA for the CDR3 is TGTGCCAGCAGCTCATACAGGGGAGAGATCGTGGATGAGCAGTTCTTC.

This clonotype turned up a few times. The chain uses TRBV11-2 and TRBJ2-1; possibly TRBD1 or TRBD2 for D (5 bases each). Germline CDR1 reads SGHAT; CDR2 reads FQNNGV. CDR3 size: 14 residues. V was pared by 1 base and J by 11 bases, with 15 bases between. The CDR3 protein is CASSLGSRDPKQFF. The DNA for the CDR3 is TGTGCCAGCAGCTTAGGGTCCCGGGACCCAAAGCAGTTCTTC. Supplemented by reference TRBV11-2 and TRBJ2-1, the full variable domain reads EAGVAQSPRYKIIEKRQSVAFWCNPISGHATLYWYQQILGQGPKLLIQFQNNGVVDDSQLPKDRFSAERLKGVDSTLKIQPAKLEDSAVYLCASSLGSRDPKQFFGPGTRLTVL.

This clonotype was seen a handful of times. The chain recombines TRBV7-6 with TRBJ2-7; D is ambiguous. The ends were cut back, 2 bases at V and 1 base at J, with 6 bases in the middle. CDR3 size: 13 residues. Per the germline V gene, CDR1 is SGHVS and CDR2 is FNYEAQ. The DNA of the CDR3 is TGTGCCAGCAGCTTATTCCCTTCCTACGAGCAGTACTTC. Translating gives CASSLFPSYEQYF.

For the CDR3, the DNA is TGCAGCGTTGATCCTGGGACAGATACCGGGGAGCTGTTTTTT. This codes for CSVDPGTDTGELFF. V is TRBV29-1 and J is TRBJ2-2; TRBD1 aligns across 7 bases. V was pared by 3 bases and J by 5 bases, with 6 bases of the junction left unmatched. Germline CDR1 SQVTM, CDR2 ANQGSEA. The CDR3 is made up of 14 amino acids.

The sample holds a few counts of this clonotype. The gene calls are TRBV7-9 and TRBJ2-5; D might be TRBD1 or TRBD2, each matching 6 bases. CDR1 SEHNR and CDR2 FQNEAQ come from the germline V gene (reference sequence). Trimming cost V 3 bases and J 2 bases, with 16 bases left between them. The CDR3 sequence is 16 residues long. The CDR3 loop reads CASSFTGGPIQETQYF. As DNA, the CDR3 is TGTGCCAGCAGCTTTACCGGGGGCCCTATTCAAGAGACCCAGTACTTC.

This clonotype occurred a few times. This rearrangement joins TRBV6-1 to TRBJ2-3; D gene unclear. Trimming took 6 bases from V and 1 from J, leaving 17 bases between them. CDR1 and CDR2 (germline): MNHNS, SASEGT. The CDR3 length is 16 residues. The CDR3 DNA is TGTGCCAGCAGCCGCAGATCTGGGATCGGCACAGATACGCAGTATTTT. Translated, it gives CASSRRSGIGTDTQYF.

In its sample, this clonotype was seen many times. The chain carries TRBV29-1 and TRBJ2-7; 12 positions agree with TRBD2. The J segment lost 9 bases and the V segment lost 2 bases, leaving 8 bases of the junction unmatched. The length of the CDR3 is 14 residues. Per the germline V gene, CDR1 is SQVTM and CDR2 is ANQGSEA. The CDR3 here is CSVESPGLAGLQYF. The CDR3 nucleotides are TGCAGCGTTGAATCGCCAGGACTAGCGGGGTTGCAGTACTTC.

In its sample, this clonotype was seen a few times. The rearrangement links TRBV5-1 to TRBJ2-1, with unresolved D. Germline V gene data show CDR1 as SGHRS and CDR2 as YFSETQ. This CDR3 is 15 amino acids long. Between the trimmed V and J ends, which lost 0 bases and 5 bases, there was a span of 12 bases. The CDR3 is CASSLVAGTDNEQFF. The CDR3 DNA sequence: TGCGCCAGCAGCTTGGTGGCAGGTACTGACAATGAGCAGTTCTTC.

This clonotype was counted only a few times. The chain is built from TRBV6-5 and TRBJ2-1; 11 nucleotides line up with TRBD1. Losses at the gene ends were 4 bases for V and 8 bases for J; bases not matched to a gene: 4. The CDR3 runs to 14 residues. Germline V gives CDR1 MNHEY, CDR2 SVGAGI. CDR3 sequence reads: CASSWGQGGDEQFF. DNA for the CDR3: TGTGCCAGCAGTTGGGGACAGGGGGGAGATGAGCAGTTCTTC.

This clonotype was seen only a few times. V gene TRBV7-3 combines with J gene TRBJ1-3; D is perhaps TRBD1 (5 bases). The germline V gene encodes CDR1 SGHTA and CDR2 FQGTGA. CDR3 size: 15 residues. Trimming stripped 4 bases from V and 2 bases from J, with 12 bases between. CDR3 residues: CASSSTGPPGNTIYF. CDR3 in DNA: TGTGCCAGCAGCTCTACGGGGCCGCCTGGAAACACCATATATTTT.

The CDR3 region has the DNA TGTGCCAGCAGTGAGGTGTGGAGCTCCTATAATTCACCCCTCCACTTT. Its translation: CASSEVWSSYNSPLHF. The chain recombines TRBV2 with TRBJ1-6, with no clear D. Germline lookup yields CDR1 SNHLY and CDR2 FYNNEI. V lost 3 bases and J lost 0, with 9 bases in between. The CDR3 runs 16 residues. The whole variable domain, remainder taken from reference TRBV2 and TRBJ1-6, is EPEVTQTPSHQVTQMGQEVILRCVPISNHLYFYWYRQILGQKVEFLVSFYNNEISEKSEIFDDQFSVERPDGSNFTLKIRSTKLEDSAMYFCASSEVWSSYNSPLHFGNGTRLTVT.

CDR3 protein: CASSFSGSEKLFF. The CDR3 DNA sequence: TGCGCCAGCAGCTTCTCGGGAAGTGAAAAACTGTTTTTT. The genes are TRBV5-1 and TRBJ1-4, with D unclear. From germline, CDR1 is SGHRS and CDR2 YFSETQ. The V and J ends lost 2 bases and 7 bases respectively, with 9 bases between them. CDR3 length: 13 residues.

This clonotype appeared a few times. V gene TRBV20-1 combines with J gene TRBJ1-4; 10 bases are shared with TRBD1. The V segment lost 0 bases and the J segment 7 bases; nucleotides outside the gene matches: 5. Germline V lookup: CDR1 DFQATT, CDR2 SNEGSKA (reference sequence). This CDR3 region has 15 residues. This CDR3 is CSARDPRTGGEKLFF. The CDR3 region has the DNA TGCAGTGCTAGAGATCCCCGGACAGGGGGTGAAAAACTGTTTTTT.

In this sample, this clonotype turned up many times. The chain has TRBV12-3 or TRBV12-4 and TRBJ1-1; D may be TRBD1 (6 bases). V lost 5 bases to trimming and J lost 1 base, with 14 bases between them. The CDR3 has 15 residues. The chain's CDR3 is CASSPPMGANTEAFF. CDR3 DNA: TGTGCCAGCAGTCCTCCGATGGGGGCGAACACTGAAGCTTTCTTT.

This clonotype was counted only a few times. The gene calls are TRBV9 and TRBJ2-3, with D uncertain. Germline V gives CDR1 SGDLS, CDR2 YYNGEE. This CDR3 is built from 11 residues. Trimming shortened V by 2 bases and J by 7 bases, and 5 bases separated the two germline ends. CDR3 in DNA: TGTGCCAGCAGCGTTGGATATACGCAGTATTTT. Translating it yields CASSVGYTQYF.

The chain links TRBV9 to TRBJ1-6; D unclear. In germline, CDR1 is SGDLS, CDR2 YYNGEE. V was clipped by 4 bases and J by 7 bases, with 6 bases between them. The CDR3 spans 12 residues. The chain's CDR3 is CASSRSNSPLHF. In DNA, the CDR3 is TGTGCCAGCAGCAGGAGCAATTCACCCCTCCACTTT.

The chain combines TRBV20-1 with TRBJ1-4; possible D gene TRBD1, 6 bases. V was pared by 6 bases and J by 7 bases, with 18 bases between. CDR1 is DFQATT, CDR2 SNEGSKA, per germline (reference sequence). The CDR3 is made up of 14 amino acids. The DNA of the CDR3 is TGCAGTGCGCCTAGAACAGGGAGTATTGAAAAACTGTTTTTT. Translated: CSAPRTGSIEKLFF.

The gene calls are TRBV15 and TRBJ2-1; no clear D. V was pared by 5 bases and J by 0 bases, with 5 bases between. Per germline, CDR1 LNHNV and CDR2 YYDKDF (reference sequence). CDR3 length: 13 residues. CDR3 protein: CATSGSSYNEQFF. The CDR3, as DNA: TGTGCCACCAGCGGAAGCTCCTACAATGAGCAGTTCTTC.

Only a few counts were recorded for this clonotype. V usage is TRBV11-2 and J usage is TRBJ2-7; a possible D gene is TRBD1 (6 bases). V was clipped by 5 bases and J by 0 bases, with 11 bases between them. The CDR3 is made up of 14 amino acids. Germline V gene lookup returns CDR1 SGHAT and CDR2 FQNNGV. In nucleotides, the CDR3 is TGTGCCAGCAGCCAGGGGACATTCTCCTACGAGCAGTACTTC. It encodes CASSQGTFSYEQYF.

Many counts were recorded for this clonotype. The gene calls are TRBV27 and TRBJ2-2; the D gene is possibly TRBD1 (5 bases). The V and J ends lost 7 bases and 1 base respectively, with 7 bases between them. The CDR3 contains 13 residues. Looked up from germline, CDR1 is MNHEY and CDR2 is SMNVEV (reference sequence). CDR3 DNA sequence: TGTGCCAGCATCCAGGGGAACACCGGGGAGCTGTTTTTT. Residues: CASIQGNTGELFF.

This clonotype came up a few times. The chain joins TRBV5-1 to TRBJ2-5; 10 bases line up with TRBD2. The germline V gene has CDR1 SGHRS and CDR2 YFSETQ. The CDR3 has 18 residues. V was clipped by 4 bases and J by 4 bases; unmatched bases: 16. CDR3 sequence reads: CASSPPGQRGGLGETQYF. CDR3 DNA sequence: TGCGCCAGCAGCCCCCCGGGACAGCGGGGGGGCCTCGGAGAGACCCAGTACTTC.

The chain recombines TRBV2 with TRBJ1-1; tentative D call: TRBD1 (5 bases). The ends were cut back, 6 bases at V and 5 bases at J, with 13 bases in the middle. Germline assignment: CDR1 SNHLY and CDR2 FYNNEI. The CDR3 runs 13 residues. CDR3 nucleotides: TGTGCCAGCAGCGACCGTGAGGGGACTGAAGCTTTCTTT. Translation gives CASSDREGTEAFF.

The chain links TRBV7-8 to TRBJ1-1; possible D gene TRBD1, 5 bases. Germline V lookup: CDR1 SGHVS, CDR2 FQNEAQ. V lost 2 bases and J lost 3, with 13 bases in between. The CDR3 contains 15 residues. CDR3 in amino acids: CASSLRRGRDTEAFF. CDR3 sequence (DNA): TGTGCCAGCAGCTTAAGGAGGGGCCGGGACACTGAAGCTTTCTTT.

V and J are TRBV2 and TRBJ2-7, with TRBD1 matching over 9 bases. CDR1 SNHLY and CDR2 FYNNEI come from the germline V gene. The CDR3 loop spans 15 amino acids. The V gene end was trimmed by 5 bases and the J gene end by 5 bases; junction bases not matched to a gene: 10. CDR3 bases: TGTGCCAGCAGTAAAAAGCCGGGACAGGGCCACGAGCAGTACTTC. Translating gives CASSKKPGQGHEQYF.

This clonotype was detected only a few times. V gene TRBV5-1 combines with J gene TRBJ2-2; D perhaps matches TRBD1 (6 bases). V was pared by 0 bases and J by 6 bases, with 12 bases between. The CDR3 has 15 residues. Germline CDR1 is SGHRS and CDR2 is YFSETQ. CDR3 nucleotides: TGCGCCAGCAGCTTGGGGGACACGCGGTCCGGGGAGCTGTTTTTT. Translated: CASSLGDTRSGELFF.

This clonotype was recorded many times. The gene calls are TRBV10-3 and TRBJ2-5; D gene uncertain. Germline CDR1 and CDR2: ENHRY and SYGVKD. Trimming took 4 bases from V and 4 from J, leaving 10 bases between them. The length of the CDR3 is 13 residues. CDR3 loop: CAISVNRGETQYF. CDR3 sequence (DNA): TGTGCCATCAGTGTAAACAGAGGAGAGACCCAGTACTTC.

A note on this clonotype: A much larger clone is a single base away; this may be a read error. The conserved closing phenylalanine or tryptophan is absent in this CDR3, likely reflecting a read error. The chain joins TRBV12-3 or TRBV12-4 to TRBJ1-2, with unresolved D. The CDR3 has 13 amino acids. The V and J ends lost 6 bases and 8 bases respectively, with 16 bases between them. The CDR3 loop reads CASSAQELGGYTC. Here the CDR3 DNA reads TGTGCCAGCAGCGCACAAGAATTGGGAGGCTACACCTGC.

This clonotype was detected a few times. The rearrangement links TRBV7-2 to TRBJ2-2; D ambiguous. The V end lost 1 base, the J end lost 4 bases, and 7 bases lay between the germline ends. Germline V gene lookup returns CDR1 SGHTA and CDR2 FQGNSA. The CDR3 extends over 14 amino acids. This CDR3 is CASSLGPITGELFF. The CDR3 bases are TGTGCCAGCAGCTTAGGCCCAATCACCGGGGAGCTGTTTTTT.

The CDR3 sequence is CASSRWWTSGGGLYNEQFF. CDR3 DNA sequence: TGTGCCAGCAGCCGCTGGTGGACTAGCGGAGGGGGCCTTTACAATGAGCAGTTCTTC. The chain uses TRBV11-2 and TRBJ2-1; 10 bases are shared with TRBD2. Germline assignment: CDR1 SGHAT and CDR2 FQNNGV. Trimming at V came to 5 bases and at J to 4 bases, leaving 17 bases not matched to a gene. The CDR3 has 19 amino acids.